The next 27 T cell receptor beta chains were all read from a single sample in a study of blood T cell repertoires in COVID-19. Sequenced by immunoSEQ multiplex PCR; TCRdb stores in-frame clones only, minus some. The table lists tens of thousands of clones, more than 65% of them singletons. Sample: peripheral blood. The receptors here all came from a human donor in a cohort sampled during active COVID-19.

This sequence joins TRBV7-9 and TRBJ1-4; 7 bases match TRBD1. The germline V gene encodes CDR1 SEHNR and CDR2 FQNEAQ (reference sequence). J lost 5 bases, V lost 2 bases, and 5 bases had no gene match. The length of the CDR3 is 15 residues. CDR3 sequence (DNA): TGTGCCAGCAGCTTACCCACAGGGGCCAATGAAAAACTGTTTTTT. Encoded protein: CASSLPTGANEKLFF. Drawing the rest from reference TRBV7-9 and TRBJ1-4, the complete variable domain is DTGVSQNPRHKITKRGQNVTFRCDPISEHNRLYWYRQTLGQGPEFLTYFQNEAQLEKSRLLSDRFSAERPKGSFSTLEIQRTEQGDSAMYLCASSLPTGANEKLFFGSGTQLSVL.

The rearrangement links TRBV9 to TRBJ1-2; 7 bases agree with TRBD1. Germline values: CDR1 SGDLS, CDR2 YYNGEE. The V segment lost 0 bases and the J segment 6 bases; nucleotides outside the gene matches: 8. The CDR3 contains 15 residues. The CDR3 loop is CASSVAGTVLDGYTF. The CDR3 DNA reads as TGTGCCAGCAGCGTAGCGGGGACAGTTTTGGATGGCTACACCTTC.

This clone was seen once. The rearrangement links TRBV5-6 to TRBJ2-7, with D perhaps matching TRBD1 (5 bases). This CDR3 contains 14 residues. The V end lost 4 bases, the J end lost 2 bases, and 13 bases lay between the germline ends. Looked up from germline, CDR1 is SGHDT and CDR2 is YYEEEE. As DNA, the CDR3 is TGTGCCAGCAGCATTTGGACATTTCCCTACGAGCAGTACTTC. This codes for CASSIWTFPYEQYF.

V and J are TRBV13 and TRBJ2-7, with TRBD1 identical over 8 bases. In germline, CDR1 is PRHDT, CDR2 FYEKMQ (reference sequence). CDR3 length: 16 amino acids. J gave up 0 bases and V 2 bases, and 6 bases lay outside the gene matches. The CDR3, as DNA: TGTGCCAGCAGCTTATATAGGACAGGGCTCTCCTACGAGCAGTACTTC. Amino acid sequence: CASSLYRTGLSYEQYF.

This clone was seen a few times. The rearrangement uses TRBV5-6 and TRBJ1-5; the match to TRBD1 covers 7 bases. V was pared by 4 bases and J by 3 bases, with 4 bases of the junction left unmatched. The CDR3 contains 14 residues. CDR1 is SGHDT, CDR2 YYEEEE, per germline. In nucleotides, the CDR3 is TGTGCCAGCAGCCATACAGGGGTCAATCAGCCCCAGCATTTT. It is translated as CASSHTGVNQPQHF.

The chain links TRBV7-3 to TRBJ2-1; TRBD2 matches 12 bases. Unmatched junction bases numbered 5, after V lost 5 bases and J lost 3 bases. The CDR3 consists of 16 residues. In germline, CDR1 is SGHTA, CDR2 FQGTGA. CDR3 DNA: TGTGCCAGCAGCCAAACTAGCGGGGGGTACTACAATGAGCAGTTCTTC. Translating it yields CASSQTSGGYYNEQFF.

CDR3 coding DNA: TGTGCCAGCAGCGAAACAGGGAACCCGGCCCAAGAGACCCAGTACTTC. Protein: CASSETGNPAQETQYF. The chain carries TRBV7-8 and TRBJ2-5; tentatively, D is TRBD1 (6 bases). CDR1 SGHVS and CDR2 FQNEAQ come from the germline V gene. The CDR3 extends over 16 amino acids. Trimming pared 5 bases from V and 1 base from J, leaving 17 bases between.

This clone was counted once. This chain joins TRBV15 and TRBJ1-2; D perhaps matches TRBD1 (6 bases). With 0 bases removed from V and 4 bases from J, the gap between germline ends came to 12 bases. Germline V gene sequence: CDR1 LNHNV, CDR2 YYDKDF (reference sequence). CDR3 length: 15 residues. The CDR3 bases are TGTGCCACCAGCAGAGACCTTCAGGGGTTCTATGGCTACACCTTC. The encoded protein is CATSRDLQGFYGYTF.

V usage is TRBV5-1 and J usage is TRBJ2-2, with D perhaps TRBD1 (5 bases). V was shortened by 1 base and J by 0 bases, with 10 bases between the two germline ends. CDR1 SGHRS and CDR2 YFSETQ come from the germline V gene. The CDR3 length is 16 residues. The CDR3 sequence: CASSLLPGTNTGELFF. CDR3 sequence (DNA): TGCGCCAGCAGCTTGCTACCAGGGACGAACACCGGGGAGCTGTTTTTT.

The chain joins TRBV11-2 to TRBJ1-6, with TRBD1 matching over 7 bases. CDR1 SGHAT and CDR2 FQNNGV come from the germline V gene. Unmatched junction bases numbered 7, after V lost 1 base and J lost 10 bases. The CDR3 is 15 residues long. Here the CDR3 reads CASSLARGRGSPLHF. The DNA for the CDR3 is TGTGCCAGCAGCTTAGCGAGGGGGCGAGGCTCACCCCTCCACTTT.

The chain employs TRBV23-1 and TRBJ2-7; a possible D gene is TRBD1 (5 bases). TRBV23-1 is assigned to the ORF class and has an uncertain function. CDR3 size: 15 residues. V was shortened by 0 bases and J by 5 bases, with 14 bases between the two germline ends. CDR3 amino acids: CASSQSRQGVHEQYF. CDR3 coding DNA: TGCGCCAGCAGTCAATCGAGGCAGGGTGTCCACGAGCAGTACTTC.

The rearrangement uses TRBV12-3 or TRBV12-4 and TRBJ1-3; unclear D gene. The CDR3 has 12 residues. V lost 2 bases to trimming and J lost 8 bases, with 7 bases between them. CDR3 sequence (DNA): TGTGCCAGCAGTTTAAGCGGAGACACCATATATTTT. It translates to CASSLSGDTIYF.

The CDR3 nucleotides read TGTGCCAGCAGCTTTTCAGGGGGCTCTGGAAACACCATATATTTT. Protein product: CASSFSGGSGNTIYF. The chain employs TRBV5-5 and TRBJ1-3, with 7 bases identical to TRBD1. Germline V gene sequence: CDR1 SGHKS, CDR2 YYEKEE (reference sequence). CDR3 size: 15 residues. V lost 2 bases and J lost 0; bases outside the gene matches: 2. Full variable domain (remainder filled in from reference TRBV5-5 and TRBJ1-3): DAGVTQSPTHLIKTRGQQVTLRCSPISGHKSVSWYQQVLGQGPQFIFQYYEKEERGRGNFPDRFSARQFPNYSSELNVNALLLGDSALYLCASSFSGGSGNTIYFGEGSWLTVV.

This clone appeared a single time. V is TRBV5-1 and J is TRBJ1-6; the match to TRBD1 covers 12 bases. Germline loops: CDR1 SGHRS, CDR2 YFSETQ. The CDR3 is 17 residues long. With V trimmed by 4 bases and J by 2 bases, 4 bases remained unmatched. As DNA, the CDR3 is TGCGCCAGCAGCCGGGGGGACAGGGGGCCCTATAATTCACCCCTCCACTTT. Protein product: CASSRGDRGPYNSPLHF.

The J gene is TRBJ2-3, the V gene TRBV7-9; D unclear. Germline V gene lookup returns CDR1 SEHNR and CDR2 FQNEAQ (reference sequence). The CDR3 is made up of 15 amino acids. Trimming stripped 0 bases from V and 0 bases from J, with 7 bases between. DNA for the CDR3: TGTGCCAGCAGCTTAGCCCAGGCTAGCACAGATACGCAGTATTTT. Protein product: CASSLAQASTDTQYF.

For the CDR3, the DNA is TGTGCCAGCAGCCTTCGGACTAGCGGGGATGATACGCAGTATTTT. Protein sequence: CASSLRTSGDDTQYF. V usage is TRBV4-2 and J usage is TRBJ2-3; 12 nucleotides align to TRBD2. This CDR3 has 15 residues. The V gene's germline CDR1 is LGHNA and CDR2 YNFKEQ. V shed 4 bases and J 6 bases; nucleotides not matched to a gene: 5.

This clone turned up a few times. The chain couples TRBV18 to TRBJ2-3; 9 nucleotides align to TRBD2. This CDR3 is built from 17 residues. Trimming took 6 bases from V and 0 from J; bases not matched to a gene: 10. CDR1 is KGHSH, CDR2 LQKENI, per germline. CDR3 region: CASSRMRGGTSTDTQYF. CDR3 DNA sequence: TGTGCCAGCTCGAGAATGCGGGGGGGCACTAGCACAGATACGCAGTATTTT.

CDR3 coding DNA: TGTGCCAGCAGCCCCGGGGGGGGAACGGATACGCAGTATTTT. Amino acids: CASSPGGGTDTQYF. The rearrangement uses TRBV6-5 and TRBJ2-3, with 8 nucleotides matching TRBD2. CDR3 length: 14 residues. J was trimmed by 6 bases and V by 6 bases; bases with no gene match: 8. In germline, CDR1 is MNHEY, CDR2 SVGAGI.

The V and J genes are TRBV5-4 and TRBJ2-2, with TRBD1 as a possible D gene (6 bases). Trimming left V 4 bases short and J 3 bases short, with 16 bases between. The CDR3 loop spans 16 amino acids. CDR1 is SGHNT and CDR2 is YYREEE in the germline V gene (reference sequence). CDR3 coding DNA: TGTGCCAGCAGCGCCTACCGGGACACTTACACCGGGGAGCTGTTTTTT. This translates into CASSAYRDTYTGELFF.

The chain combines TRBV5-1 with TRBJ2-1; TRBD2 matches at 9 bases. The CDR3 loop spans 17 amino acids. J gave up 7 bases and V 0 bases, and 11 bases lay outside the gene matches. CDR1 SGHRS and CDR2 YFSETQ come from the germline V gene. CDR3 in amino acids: CASSLGGAGGPWNEQFF. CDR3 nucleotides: TGCGCCAGCAGCTTGGGTGGTGCGGGGGGGCCATGGAATGAGCAGTTCTTC.

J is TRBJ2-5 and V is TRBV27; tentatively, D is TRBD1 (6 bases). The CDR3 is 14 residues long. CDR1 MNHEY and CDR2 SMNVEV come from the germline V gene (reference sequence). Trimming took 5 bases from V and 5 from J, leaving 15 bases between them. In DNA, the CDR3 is TGTGCCAGCAGTGGGACCGCACAGGGTGAGACCCAGTACTTC. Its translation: CASSGTAQGETQYF.

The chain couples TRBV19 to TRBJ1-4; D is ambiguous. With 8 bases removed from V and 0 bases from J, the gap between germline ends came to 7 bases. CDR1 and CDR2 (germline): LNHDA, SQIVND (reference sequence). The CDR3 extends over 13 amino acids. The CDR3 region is CASSSATNEKLFF. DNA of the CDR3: TGTGCCAGTTCTTCCGCAACTAATGAAAAACTGTTTTTT.

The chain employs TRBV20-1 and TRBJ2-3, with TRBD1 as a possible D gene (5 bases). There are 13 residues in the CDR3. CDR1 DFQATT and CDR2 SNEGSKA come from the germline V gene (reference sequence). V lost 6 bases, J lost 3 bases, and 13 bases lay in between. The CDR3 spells CSASWGVTDTQYF. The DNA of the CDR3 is TGCAGTGCCAGTTGGGGCGTAACAGATACGCAGTATTTT.

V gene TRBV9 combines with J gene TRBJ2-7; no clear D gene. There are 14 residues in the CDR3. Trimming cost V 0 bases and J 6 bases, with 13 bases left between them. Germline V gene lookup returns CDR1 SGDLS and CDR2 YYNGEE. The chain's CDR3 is CASSVGVSFFEQYF. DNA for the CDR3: TGTGCCAGCAGCGTAGGGGTTAGCTTCTTCGAGCAGTACTTC.

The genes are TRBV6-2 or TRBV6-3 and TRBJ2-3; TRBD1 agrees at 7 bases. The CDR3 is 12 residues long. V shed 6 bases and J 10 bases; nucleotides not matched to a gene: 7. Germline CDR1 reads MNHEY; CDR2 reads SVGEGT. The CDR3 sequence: CASSPLQGSQYF. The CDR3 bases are TGTGCCAGCAGCCCCCTACAGGGGTCGCAGTATTTT.

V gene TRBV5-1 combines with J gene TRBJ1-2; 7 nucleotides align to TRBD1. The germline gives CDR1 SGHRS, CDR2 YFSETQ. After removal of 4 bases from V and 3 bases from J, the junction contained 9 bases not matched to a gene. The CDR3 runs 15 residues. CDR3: CASSATGAGDYGYTF. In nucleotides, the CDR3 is TGCGCCAGCAGCGCCACAGGGGCCGGGGACTATGGCTACACCTTC.

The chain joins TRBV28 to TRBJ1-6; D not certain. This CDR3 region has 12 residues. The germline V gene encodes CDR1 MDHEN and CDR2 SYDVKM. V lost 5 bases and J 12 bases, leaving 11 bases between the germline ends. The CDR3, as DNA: TGTGCCAGCAGTCCACGGTTGTTACCCCTCCACTTT. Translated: CASSPRLLPLHF.